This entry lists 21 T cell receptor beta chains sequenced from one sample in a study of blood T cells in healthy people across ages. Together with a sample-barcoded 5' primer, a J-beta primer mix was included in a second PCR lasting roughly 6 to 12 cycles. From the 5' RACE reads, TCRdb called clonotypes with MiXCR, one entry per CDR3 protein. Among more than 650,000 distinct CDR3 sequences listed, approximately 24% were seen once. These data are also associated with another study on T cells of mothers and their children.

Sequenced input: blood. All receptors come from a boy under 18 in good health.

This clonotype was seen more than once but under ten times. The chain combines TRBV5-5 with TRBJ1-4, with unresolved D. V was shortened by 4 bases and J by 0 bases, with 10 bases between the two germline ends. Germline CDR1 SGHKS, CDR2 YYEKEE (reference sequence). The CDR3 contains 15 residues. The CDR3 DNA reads TGTGCCAGCAGCCCCCCCGTCGCAACTAATGAAAAACTGTTTTTT. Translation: CASSPPVATNEKLFF.

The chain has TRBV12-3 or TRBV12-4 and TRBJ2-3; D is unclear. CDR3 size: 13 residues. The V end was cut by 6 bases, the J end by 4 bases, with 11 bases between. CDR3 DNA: TGTGCCAGCAGACCCCCTAGTGCAGATACGCAGTATTTT. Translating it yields CASRPPSADTQYF.

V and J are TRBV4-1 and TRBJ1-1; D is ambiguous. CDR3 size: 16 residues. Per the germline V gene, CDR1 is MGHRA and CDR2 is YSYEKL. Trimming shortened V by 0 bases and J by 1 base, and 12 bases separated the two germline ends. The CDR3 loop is CASSQEGWPQNTEAFF. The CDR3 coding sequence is TGCGCCAGCAGCCAAGAGGGGTGGCCCCAGAACACTGAAGCTTTCTTT.

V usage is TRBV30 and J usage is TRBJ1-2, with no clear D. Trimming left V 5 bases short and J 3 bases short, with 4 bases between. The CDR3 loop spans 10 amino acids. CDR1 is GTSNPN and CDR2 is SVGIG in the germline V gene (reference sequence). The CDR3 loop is CAWDHYGYTF. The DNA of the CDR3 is TGTGCCTGGGACCACTATGGCTACACCTTC.

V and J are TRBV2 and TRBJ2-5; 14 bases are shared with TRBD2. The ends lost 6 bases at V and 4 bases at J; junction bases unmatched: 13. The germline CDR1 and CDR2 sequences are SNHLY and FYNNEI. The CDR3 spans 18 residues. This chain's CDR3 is CASRLGTSGGLGPETQYF. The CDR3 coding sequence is TGTGCCAGCAGACTCGGGACTAGCGGGGGATTAGGGCCAGAGACCCAGTACTTC.

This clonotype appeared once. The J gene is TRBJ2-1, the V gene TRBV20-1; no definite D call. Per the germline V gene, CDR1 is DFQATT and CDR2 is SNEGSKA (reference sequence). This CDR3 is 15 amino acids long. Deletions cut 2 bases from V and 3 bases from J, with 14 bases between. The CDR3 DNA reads TGCAGTGCTAGAATTCCCGCTCATGACTACAATGAGCAGTTCTTC. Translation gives CSARIPAHDYNEQFF.

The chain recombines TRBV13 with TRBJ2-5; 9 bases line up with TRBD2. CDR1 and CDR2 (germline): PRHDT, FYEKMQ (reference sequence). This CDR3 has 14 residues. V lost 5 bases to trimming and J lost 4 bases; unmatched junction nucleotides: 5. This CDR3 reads CASSLQGLAETQYF. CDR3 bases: TGTGCCAGCAGCCTGCAGGGACTAGCAGAGACCCAGTACTTC.

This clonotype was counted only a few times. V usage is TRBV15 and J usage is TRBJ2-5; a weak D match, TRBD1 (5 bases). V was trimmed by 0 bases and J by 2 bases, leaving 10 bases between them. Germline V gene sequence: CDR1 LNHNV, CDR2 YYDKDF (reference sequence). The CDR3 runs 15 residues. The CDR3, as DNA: TGTGCCACCAGCAGAGATAATGGGGCACAAGAGACCCAGTACTTC. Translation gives CATSRDNGAQETQYF. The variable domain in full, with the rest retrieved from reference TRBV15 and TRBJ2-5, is DAMVIQNPRYQVTQFGKPVTLSCSQTLNHNVMYWYQQKSSQAPKLLFHYYDKDFNNEADTPDNFQSRRPNTSFCFLDIRSPGLGDTAMYLCATSRDNGAQETQYFGPGTRLLVL.

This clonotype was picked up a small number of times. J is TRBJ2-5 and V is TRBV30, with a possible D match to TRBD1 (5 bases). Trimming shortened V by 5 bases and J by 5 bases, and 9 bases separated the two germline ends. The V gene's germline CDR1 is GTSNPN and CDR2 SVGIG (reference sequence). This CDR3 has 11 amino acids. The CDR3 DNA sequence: TGTGCCTGGGGGGCCGGGGAGACCCAGTACTTC. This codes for CAWGAGETQYF.

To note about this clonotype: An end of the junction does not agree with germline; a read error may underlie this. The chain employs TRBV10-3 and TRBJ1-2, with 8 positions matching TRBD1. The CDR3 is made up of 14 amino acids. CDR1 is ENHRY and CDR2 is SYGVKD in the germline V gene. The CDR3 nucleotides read TGTGCCATCAGTGGGGACAGGATTAGCTATGGCTACGCCTTC. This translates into CAISGDRISYGYAF.

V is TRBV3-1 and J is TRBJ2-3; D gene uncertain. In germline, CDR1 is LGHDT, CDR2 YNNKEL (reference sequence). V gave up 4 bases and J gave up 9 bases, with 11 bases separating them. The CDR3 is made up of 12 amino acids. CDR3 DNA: TGTGCCAGCAGCCCCGACGATCTCACGCAGTATTTT. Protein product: CASSPDDLTQYF.

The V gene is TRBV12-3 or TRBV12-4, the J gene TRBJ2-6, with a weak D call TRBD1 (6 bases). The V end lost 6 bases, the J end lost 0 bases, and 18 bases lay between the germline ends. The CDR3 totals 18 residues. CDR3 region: CASSSRRQEFSGANVLTF. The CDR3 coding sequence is TGTGCCAGCAGCTCCCGTAGACAGGAATTCTCTGGGGCCAACGTCCTGACTTTC.

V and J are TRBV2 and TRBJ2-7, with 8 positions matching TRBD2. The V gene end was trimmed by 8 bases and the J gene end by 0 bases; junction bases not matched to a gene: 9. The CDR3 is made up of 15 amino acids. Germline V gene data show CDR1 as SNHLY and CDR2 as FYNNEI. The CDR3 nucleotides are TGTGCCAGCCCTCTGGTCAGCGGGAGCTCCTACGAGCAGTACTTC. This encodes CASPLVSGSSYEQYF. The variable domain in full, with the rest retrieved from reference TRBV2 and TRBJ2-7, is EPEVTQTPSHQVTQMGQEVILRCVPISNHLYFYWYRQILGQKVEFLVSFYNNEISEKSEIFDDQFSVERPDGSNFTLKIRSTKLEDSAMYFCASPLVSGSSYEQYFGPGTRLTVT.

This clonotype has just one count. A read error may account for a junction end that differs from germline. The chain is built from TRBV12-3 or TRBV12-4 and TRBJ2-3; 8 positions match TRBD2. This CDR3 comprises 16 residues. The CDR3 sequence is CASSSFSGADTDTQYF. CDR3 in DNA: TGCGCCAGCAGTTCCTTTAGCGGGGCCGACACAGATACGCAGTATTTT.

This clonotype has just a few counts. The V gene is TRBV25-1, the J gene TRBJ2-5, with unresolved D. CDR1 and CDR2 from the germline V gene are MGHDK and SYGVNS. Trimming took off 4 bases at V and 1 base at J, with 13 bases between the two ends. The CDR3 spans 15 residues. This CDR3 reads CASSVRRSFQETQYF. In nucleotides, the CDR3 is TGTGCCAGCAGTGTGAGACGGAGCTTCCAAGAGACCCAGTACTTC.

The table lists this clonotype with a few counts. CDR3 protein: CARPTGQGNYGYTF. The CDR3 DNA sequence: TGTGCCAGACCGACGGGACAGGGGAACTATGGCTACACCTTC. The chain joins TRBV9 to TRBJ1-2; TRBD1 matches at 10 bases. Germline values: CDR1 SGDLS, CDR2 YYNGEE. CDR3 size: 14 residues. V lost 8 bases, J lost 2 bases, and 6 bases stayed unmatched.

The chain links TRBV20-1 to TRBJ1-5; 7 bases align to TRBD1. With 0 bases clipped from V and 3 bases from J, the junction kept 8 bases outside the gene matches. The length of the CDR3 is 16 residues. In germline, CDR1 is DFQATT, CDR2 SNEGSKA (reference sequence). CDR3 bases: TGCAGTGCTAGAGAAGGGGACAGTTCTCCCAATCAGCCCCAGCATTTT. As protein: CSAREGDSSPNQPQHF.

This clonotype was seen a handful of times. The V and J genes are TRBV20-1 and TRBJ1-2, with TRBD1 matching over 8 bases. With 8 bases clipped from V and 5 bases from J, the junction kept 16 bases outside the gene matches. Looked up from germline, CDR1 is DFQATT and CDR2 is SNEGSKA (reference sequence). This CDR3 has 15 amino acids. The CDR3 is CSTPIGQGLWYGYTF. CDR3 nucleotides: TGCAGTACTCCGATTGGACAGGGTCTATGGTATGGCTACACCTTC.

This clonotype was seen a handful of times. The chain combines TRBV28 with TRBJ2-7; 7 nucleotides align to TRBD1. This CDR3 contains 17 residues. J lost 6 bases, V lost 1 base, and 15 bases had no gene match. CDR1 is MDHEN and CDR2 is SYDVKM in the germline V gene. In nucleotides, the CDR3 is TGTGCCAGCAGTTTATACGCCCTGGTGATAGGGGGCGGCGAGCAGTACTTC. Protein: CASSLYALVIGGGEQYF.

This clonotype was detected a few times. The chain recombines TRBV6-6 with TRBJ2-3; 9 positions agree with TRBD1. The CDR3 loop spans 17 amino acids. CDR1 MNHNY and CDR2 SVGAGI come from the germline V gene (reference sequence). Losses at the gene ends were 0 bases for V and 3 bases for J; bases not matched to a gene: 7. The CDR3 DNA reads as TGTGCCAGCAGTTACTCAATAACAGGGGGCAGGACAGATACGCAGTATTTT. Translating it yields CASSYSITGGRTDTQYF.

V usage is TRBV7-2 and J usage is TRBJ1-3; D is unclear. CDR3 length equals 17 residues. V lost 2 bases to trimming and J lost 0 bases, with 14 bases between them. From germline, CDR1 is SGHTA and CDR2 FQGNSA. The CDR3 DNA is TGTGCCAGCAGCTTAATTCTTGGGCCTAGCTCTGGAAACACCATATATTTT. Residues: CASSLILGPSSGNTIYF.